This TCR beta chain was sequenced during a study of beta chain features in type 1 diabetes. Study-wide context: Age, gender and cell yields were alike across patients and healthy donors.

V was pared by 1 base and J by 2 bases, with 9 bases between. Germline V gene data show CDR1 as SGHKS and CDR2 as YYEKEE (reference sequence). CDR3 length: 15 amino acids. One heparinised draw of blood, averaging roughly 120 mL, came from each donor. Cell sorting via CD45RO/CCR7/CD25/CD127/CD95/CD27 was performed to obtain CD4+ naive, central memory, regulatory and stem cell-like memory cells. Sequenced material consisted of expressed TCRB transcripts (all of the isolated RNA was reverse transcribed). Assay used: immunoSEQ multiplex PCR; TCRdb lists only in-frame clones, some missing. Of fewer than 200,000 clones in the sample, about 13% were seen once.

This clonotype was sampled from a woman between 18 and 30 years old in good health. Sequencing input: central memory CD4+ T cells from blood. The chain employs TRBV5-5 and TRBJ2-2, with D possibly being TRBD2 (5 bases). As DNA, the CDR3 is TGTGCCAGCAGCTTGCAAGGACTCAACACCGGGGAGCTGTTTTTT. It specifies CASSLQGLNTGELFF.